These T cell receptor beta chains were read from a single sample in a study of cytomegalovirus exposure and HLA in healthy donors. Produced via immunoSEQ multiplex PCR; TCRdb's table is partial and in-frame only. The sample includes 270,000 or so clones, 85% to 95% of them seen just once. The sample was PBMCs. These receptors came from a girl aged 2-15 years in good health and CMV-seronegative. Both conserved end residues are part of each CDR3. The order of the fields is V gene, D gene, clone size, J gene, CDR3 protein. A D gene is named only where the DNA matches it firmly. Some rows mark clone size as missing; the rest say once, few, many or name a class of expanded clone.

V: TRBV2; D: .; size: .; J: TRBJ1-5; CDR3: CASADRRDQPQHF
V: TRBV29-1; D: TRBD1; size: once; J: TRBJ2-1; CDR3: CSAGDRGFYNEQFF
V: TRBV6-5; D: .; size: .; J: TRBJ1-2; CDR3: CASSRSGVGAYGYTF
V: TRBV28; D: .; size: .; J: TRBJ2-7; CDR3: CASRLYHEQYF
V: TRBV13; D: .; size: .; J: TRBJ1-1; CDR3: CASSLEQMNTEAFF
V: TRBV6-1; D: .; size: .; J: TRBJ2-1; CDR3: CASSGISSSYNEQFF
V: TRBV5-4; D: .; size: .; J: TRBJ2-5; CDR3: CASSFQRETQYF
V: TRBV6-4; D: TRBD2; size: .; J: TRBJ2-1; CDR3: CASSDSSGSYNEQFF
V: TRBV29-1; D: TRBD1; size: few; J: TRBJ2-7; CDR3: CSTRTGSNEQYF
V: TRBV6-1; D: .; size: .; J: TRBJ2-7; CDR3: CASTVGGYEQYF
V: TRBV19; D: TRBD1; size: .; J: TRBJ1-5; CDR3: CAGGQAVGGNQPQHF
V: TRBV7-9; D: TRBD1; size: .; J: TRBJ1-5; CDR3: CASSLRAGTDQHF
V: TRBV5-4; D: TRBD2; size: .; J: TRBJ2-3; CDR3: CASSLKGLAIDTQYF
V: TRBV6-5; D: .; size: .; J: TRBJ2-3; CDR3: CASSYSTGTGDTQYF
V: TRBV30; D: .; size: .; J: TRBJ2-7; CDR3: CAWSAQPYEQYF
V: TRBV11-2; D: .; size: .; J: TRBJ1-2; CDR3: CASSLSRDSRLGGYTF
V: TRBV28; D: TRBD2; size: .; J: TRBJ2-3; CDR3: CASSPSGGATDTQYF
V: TRBV28; D: TRBD2; size: .; J: TRBJ2-3; CDR3: CASSFPIAGGDTDTQYF
V: TRBV14; D: TRBD2; size: .; J: TRBJ2-7; CDR3: CASRAGGSYEQYF
V: TRBV14; D: .; size: .; J: TRBJ2-3; CDR3: CASSHRSDTQYF
V: TRBV5-1; D: .; size: .; J: TRBJ2-7; CDR3: CASSHSTKYEQYF
V: TRBV30; D: TRBD1; size: .; J: TRBJ2-7; CDR3: CAWSRDRPYEQYF
V: TRBV10-2; D: .; size: few; J: TRBJ1-1; CDR3: CASSSRGGGNTEAFF
V: TRBV7-9; D: TRBD2; size: few; J: TRBJ2-2; CDR3: CASSSTGTSVVYTGELFF
V: TRBV5-1; D: .; size: .; J: TRBJ2-7; CDR3: CASSLVGQGAYEQYF
V: TRBV6-4; D: .; size: .; J: TRBJ1-1; CDR3: CASSDWTAAYTEAFF
V: TRBV10-3; D: .; size: .; J: TRBJ2-3; CDR3: CAISPDGILGDTQYF
V: TRBV13; D: .; size: .; J: TRBJ1-1; CDR3: CASSLWANTEAFF
V: TRBV7-2; D: .; size: .; J: TRBJ2-2; CDR3: CASSLGGDTGELFF
V: TRBV6-5; D: .; size: .; J: TRBJ1-3; CDR3: CASSQLQGGTIYF
V: TRBV28; D: .; size: .; J: TRBJ2-7; CDR3: CASSWSRASYEQYF
V: TRBV18; D: .; size: .; J: TRBJ2-7; CDR3: CASSPESWEQYF
V: TRBV19; D: .; size: .; J: TRBJ2-7; CDR3: CASSVDPGAYEQYF
V: TRBV27; D: TRBD2; size: .; J: TRBJ2-2; CDR3: CASSAGLVGGWELFF
V: TRBV2; D: TRBD2; size: .; J: TRBJ2-7; CDR3: CASRGAGGGAYEQYF
V: TRBV7-9; D: .; size: .; J: TRBJ1-6; CDR3: CASSLNRDSPLHF
V: TRBV5-1; D: TRBD1; size: once; J: TRBJ1-1; CDR3: CASSYAQPGQGAKNTEAFF
V: TRBV11-1; D: .; size: few; J: TRBJ2-4; CDR3: CASSTLGQGGVKNIQYF
V: TRBV30; D: .; size: .; J: TRBJ2-7; CDR3: CAWSKRASYEQYF
V: TRBV13; D: TRBD1; size: .; J: TRBJ2-7; CDR3: CASSTGQGIYEQYF
V: TRBV28; D: TRBD1; size: .; J: TRBJ1-4; CDR3: CASSSNQGVNEKLFF
V: TRBV19; D: TRBD1; size: .; J: TRBJ2-1; CDR3: CASSITGQGNNEQFF
V: TRBV27; D: TRBD1; size: .; J: TRBJ1-1; CDR3: CASSLEYRGGTEAFF
V: TRBV5-1; D: .; size: .; J: TRBJ1-1; CDR3: CASSPPADGTEAFF
V: TRBV10-3; D: TRBD2; size: .; J: TRBJ2-1; CDR3: CAISESRGGLTDPSYNEQFF
V: TRBV6-1; D: TRBD1; size: .; J: TRBJ1-2; CDR3: CASSQGVGGDYGYTF
V: TRBV7-8; D: TRBD1; size: .; J: TRBJ1-1; CDR3: CASSEQGVNTEAFF
V: TRBV5-1; D: .; size: .; J: TRBJ2-3; CDR3: CASSLDLGARTDTQYF
V: TRBV6-1; D: TRBD1; size: .; J: TRBJ1-1; CDR3: CASRGTGDTEAFF
V: TRBV5-1; D: TRBD1; size: once; J: TRBJ2-2; CDR3: CASSQGAGELFF
V: TRBV5-4; D: .; size: .; J: TRBJ2-7; CDR3: CASSFASPRGYEQYF
V: TRBV7-6; D: TRBD2; size: .; J: TRBJ2-1; CDR3: CASSRGVAGGYNEQFF
V: TRBV2; D: .; size: .; J: TRBJ1-1; CDR3: CASSKQVTNTEAFF